The 19 T cell receptor beta chains presented below share a single source sample, sequenced in a study of Ad26.COV2.S vaccination and SARS-CoV-2 variants. Specified treatment: about 20 received Ad26.COV2.S at low or high dose, single or two shots; about 5 received placebo; per-sample allocation not given. Samples were taken on day 63 after the first vaccine or placebo injection. TCRdb's copy holds only in-frame clones and misses some; the assay was immunoSEQ multiplex PCR. The sample includes about 380,000 clones, under 90% of them seen just once. The material sequenced was peripheral blood, taken in a trial of Ad26.COV2.S vaccine versus placebo. These TCRs come from a person between 18 and 60 years old who received the Ad26.COV2.S COVID-19 vaccine or a placebo.

V usage is TRBV25-1 and J usage is TRBJ2-7; a weak D match, TRBD2 (6 bases). CDR1 and CDR2 (germline): MGHDK, SYGVNS. V was shortened by 6 bases and J by 3 bases, with 12 bases between the two germline ends. CDR3 length: 13 residues. The CDR3: CASSGGLYYEQYF. The CDR3 DNA sequence: TGTGCCAGCAGCGGAGGGCTGTACTACGAGCAGTACTTC.

This chain links TRBV5-6 with TRBJ2-6; TRBD2 is a possible D gene (7 bases). The V gene lost 4 bases and the J gene lost 2 bases, with 13 bases spanning the gap. CDR3 length: 16 amino acids. Germline assignment: CDR1 SGHDT and CDR2 YYEEEE. The CDR3 reads CASSRAGAPGANVLTF. CDR3 bases: TGTGCCAGCAGCCGGGCGGGGGCCCCTGGGGCCAACGTCCTGACTTTC.

As for this clone: Other nucleotide sequences from this sample produce the same CDR3. V is TRBV5-1 and J is TRBJ2-5; tentatively, D is TRBD2 (7 bases). Germline CDR1 is SGHRS and CDR2 is YFSETQ. The length of the CDR3 is 14 residues. The V end lost 3 bases, the J end lost 4 bases, and 13 bases lay between the germline ends. The CDR3 nucleotides are TGCGCCAGCAGCTCGCGGGGGCGGGGAGAGACCCAGTACTTC. Its protein product is CASSSRGRGETQYF.

The chain is built from TRBV2 and TRBJ1-5; TRBD1 aligns across 9 bases. CDR3 length equals 15 residues. Germline trimming cut 6 bases from V and 3 bases from J; bases unmatched to any gene: 6. The V gene's germline CDR1 is SNHLY and CDR2 FYNNEI. CDR3 nucleotides: TGTGCCAGCAGGGGGACAGGGAGTCACAATCAGCCCCAGCATTTT. Its translation: CASRGTGSHNQPQHF.

In its sample, this clone was seen a few times. This sequence joins TRBV24-1 and TRBJ2-1, with 8 bases lining up with TRBD2. The CDR3 totals 15 residues. From germline, CDR1 is KGHDR and CDR2 SFDVKD. Trimming took 7 bases from V and 4 from J; bases not matched to a gene: 8. The CDR3 region is CATSPAGADYNEQFF. The CDR3 DNA reads TGTGCCACCAGCCCAGCGGGGGCAGATTACAATGAGCAGTTCTTC.

The chain carries TRBV7-9 and TRBJ1-4, with no clear D. From germline, CDR1 is SEHNR and CDR2 FQNEAQ (reference sequence). The CDR3 sequence is 16 residues long. Trimming stripped 5 bases from V and 3 bases from J, with 16 bases between. This chain's CDR3 is CASSRGPQAANEKLFF. The CDR3 bases are TGTGCCAGCAGCCGAGGGCCGCAGGCGGCTAATGAAAAACTGTTTTTT.

This clone appeared a few times. The rearrangement links TRBV25-1 to TRBJ1-4; D remains ambiguous. The germline gives CDR1 MGHDK, CDR2 SYGVNS. The V end was cut by 2 bases, the J end by 8 bases, with 6 bases between. The CDR3 is 12 amino acids. The CDR3 loop is CASSEVREKLFF. CDR3 in DNA: TGTGCCAGCAGTGAAGTAAGAGAAAAACTGTTTTTT.

This chain joins TRBV5-1 and TRBJ2-7; TRBD1 or TRBD2 may be the D gene (7 bases each). The CDR3 contains 14 residues. Germline loops: CDR1 SGHRS, CDR2 YFSETQ. The V end was cut by 7 bases, the J end by 5 bases, with 19 bases between. CDR3 in amino acids: CASRQGGAADEQYF. CDR3 nucleotides: TGCGCCAGCCGCCAGGGGGGGGCCGCCGACGAGCAGTACTTC. The full variable domain, its missing parts supplied by reference TRBV5-1 and TRBJ2-7, is KAGVTQTPRYLIKTRGQQVTLSCSPISGHRSVSWYQQTPGQGLQFLFEYFSETQRNKGNFPGRFSGRQFSNSRSEMNVSTLELGDSALYLCASRQGGAADEQYFGPGTRLTVT.

This clone was observed a handful of times. V is TRBV2 and J is TRBJ1-2; D is unresolved. The CDR3 length is 13 residues. The germline V gene encodes CDR1 SNHLY and CDR2 FYNNEI. The V end lost 4 bases, the J end lost 7 bases, and 13 bases lay between the germline ends. CDR3 region: CASSVTEGSGYTF. CDR3 nucleotide sequence: TGTGCCAGCAGTGTTACCGAGGGCTCTGGCTACACCTTC.

CDR3 amino acids: CATSDRDRGVWNTIYF. Here the CDR3 DNA reads TGTGCCACCAGTGACCGGGACAGGGGAGTTTGGAACACCATATATTTT. This chain joins TRBV24-1 and TRBJ1-3; 10 positions match TRBD1. The CDR3 is made up of 16 amino acids. J was trimmed by 7 bases and V by 4 bases; bases with no gene match: 9. Per the germline V gene, CDR1 is KGHDR and CDR2 is SFDVKD.

The genes are TRBV5-1 and TRBJ2-7; 10 nucleotides align to TRBD1. CDR1 and CDR2 from the germline V gene are SGHRS and YFSETQ. Germline trimming cut 2 bases from V and 3 bases from J; bases unmatched to any gene: 8. CDR3 length: 16 residues. Here the CDR3 DNA reads TGCGCCAGCAGCTTCTATGGACAGGGGGTGTACTACGAGCAGTACTTC. It yields the protein CASSFYGQGVYYEQYF.

The CDR3 spells CASSLKGQGSQPQHF. CDR3 bases: TGTGCCAGCAGTTTGAAAGGACAGGGAAGTCAGCCCCAGCATTTT. The rearrangement joins TRBV6-6 to TRBJ1-5, with 8 bases lining up with TRBD1. The CDR3 is 15 amino acids. Germline-derived CDR1 and CDR2 are MNHNY and SVGAGI (reference sequence). The trim removed 4 bases at V and 6 bases at J, leaving 8 bases unmatched.

The chain couples TRBV7-2 to TRBJ1-1; a weak D match, TRBD1 (5 bases). Germline V gives CDR1 SGHTA, CDR2 FQGNSA. V was shortened by 5 bases and J by 1 base, with 8 bases between the two germline ends. The CDR3 consists of 13 residues. CDR3 in amino acids: CASSTDRNTEAFF. For the CDR3, the DNA is TGTGCCAGCAGCACCGACAGGAACACTGAAGCTTTCTTT. The entire variable domain, with the rest obtained from reference TRBV7-2 and TRBJ1-1, is as follows: GAGVSQSPSNKVTEKGKDVELRCDPISGHTALYWYRQSLGQGLEFLIYFQGNSAPDKSGLPSDRFSAERTGGSVSTLTIQRTQQEDSAVYLCASSTDRNTEAFFGQGTRLTVV.

This rearrangement joins TRBV11-2 to TRBJ1-3; 7 positions match TRBD1. The V gene's germline CDR1 is SGHAT and CDR2 FQNNGV. V lost 4 bases to trimming and J lost 1 base; unmatched junction nucleotides: 4. The CDR3 sequence is 15 residues long. In nucleotides, the CDR3 is TGTGCCAGCAGCTACGGCAGGGGGTCTGGAAACACCATATATTTT. Protein sequence: CASSYGRGSGNTIYF.

This chain joins TRBV5-4 and TRBJ2-3; D possibly corresponds to TRBD2 (6 bases). The CDR3 loop spans 15 amino acids. Trimming removed 3 bases from V and 8 bases from J, with 19 bases in between. Germline loops: CDR1 SGHNT, CDR2 YYREEE (reference sequence). Here the CDR3 reads CASSSWGLLESTQYF. Here the CDR3 DNA reads TGTGCCAGCAGCTCCTGGGGACTTCTCGAGAGTACGCAGTATTTT.

The count of this clone is one. The CDR3 loop reads CATRDQRRNEAFF. For the CDR3, the DNA is TGTGCCACCAGGGATCAGCGGCGAAATGAAGCTTTCTTT. The genes are TRBV24-1 and TRBJ1-1; D remains ambiguous. CDR1 KGHDR and CDR2 SFDVKD come from the germline V gene. This CDR3 is built from 13 residues. V gave up 7 bases and J gave up 7 bases, with 15 bases separating them.

V gene TRBV21-1 combines with J gene TRBJ2-4; the table assigns TRBD2, which was not confirmed against the DNA. TRBV21-1 is noted as a pseudogene. The CDR3 extends over 17 amino acids. The CDR3 nucleotides read TGTGCCAGCAGCAAAGGGGCGGGAGAAATGACCAAAAACATTCAGTACTTC. It is translated as CASSKGAGEMTKNIQYF.

This clone has just one count. The chain links TRBV6-5 to TRBJ1-2; 9 nucleotides line up with TRBD1. V was pared by 6 bases and J by 2 bases, with 4 bases of the junction left unmatched. CDR1 and CDR2 from the germline V gene are MNHEY and SVGAGI. This CDR3 contains 14 residues. DNA of the CDR3: TGTGCCAGCAGAGGACAGGGGCAGAACTATGGCTACACCTTC. Its protein product is CASRGQGQNYGYTF.

This clone was detected only once. The rearrangement joins TRBV7-2 to TRBJ1-4; no clear D. This CDR3 contains 15 residues. Germline CDR1 is SGHTA and CDR2 is FQGNSA. The V and J ends lost 5 bases and 1 base respectively, with 11 bases between them. CDR3 sequence reads: CASSPIPRTNEKLFF. The CDR3 coding sequence is TGTGCCAGCAGCCCGATACCTAGAACTAATGAAAAACTGTTTTTT.